This T cell receptor (beta chain) was identified in a study of control samples from healthy donors and cancer patients. Germline CDR1 reads SQVTM; CDR2 reads ANQGSEA. The CDR3 length is 12 residues. Trimming stripped 5 bases from V and 2 bases from J, with 10 bases between. The assay was immunoSEQ multiplex PCR, and TCRdb's table has in-frame clones only and misses some. The data show 100,000 to 150,000 clones, under 95% seen once. Sample: blood. The chain couples TRBV29-1 to TRBJ2-7; D might be TRBD2 (6 bases). The clonotype comes from a man younger than 35 in good health. CDR3 coding DNA: TGCAGCGTTTCCCGGGGGACCTACGAGCAGTACTTC. It is translated as CSVSRGTYEQYF.